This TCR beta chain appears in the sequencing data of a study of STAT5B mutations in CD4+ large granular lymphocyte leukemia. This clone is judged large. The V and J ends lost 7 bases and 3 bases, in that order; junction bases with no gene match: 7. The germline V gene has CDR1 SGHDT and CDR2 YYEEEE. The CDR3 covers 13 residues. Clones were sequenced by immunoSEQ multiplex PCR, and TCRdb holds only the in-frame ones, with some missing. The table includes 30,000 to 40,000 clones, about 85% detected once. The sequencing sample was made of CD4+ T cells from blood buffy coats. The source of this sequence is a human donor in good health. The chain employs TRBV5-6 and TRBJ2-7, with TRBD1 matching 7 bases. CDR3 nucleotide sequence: TGTGCCAGCTCCCACCGGGACAGCTACGAGCAGTACTTC. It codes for CASSHRDSYEQYF.